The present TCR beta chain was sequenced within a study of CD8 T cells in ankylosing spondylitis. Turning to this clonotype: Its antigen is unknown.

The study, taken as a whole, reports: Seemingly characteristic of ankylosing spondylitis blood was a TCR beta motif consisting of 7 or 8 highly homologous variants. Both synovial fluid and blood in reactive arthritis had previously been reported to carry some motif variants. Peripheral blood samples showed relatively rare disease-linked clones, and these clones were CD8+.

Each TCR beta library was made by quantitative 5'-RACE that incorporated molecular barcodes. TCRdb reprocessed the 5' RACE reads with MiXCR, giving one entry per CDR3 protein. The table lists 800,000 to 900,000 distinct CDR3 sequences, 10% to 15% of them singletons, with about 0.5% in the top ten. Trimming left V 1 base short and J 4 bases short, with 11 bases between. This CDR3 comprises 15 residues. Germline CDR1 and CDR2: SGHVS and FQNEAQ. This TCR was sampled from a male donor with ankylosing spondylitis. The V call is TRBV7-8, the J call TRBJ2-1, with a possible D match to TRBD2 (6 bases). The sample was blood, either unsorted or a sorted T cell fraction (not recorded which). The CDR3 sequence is CASSLEAGLYNEQFF. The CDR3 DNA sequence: TGTGCCAGCAGCTTAGAAGCGGGCCTTTACAATGAGCAGTTCTTC.